The source of this T cell receptor (beta chain) is a study of blood T cell repertoires in COVID-19. Study-level information: Sites across the United States, Italy and Spain contributed samples from acute and convalescent COVID-19. Nucleic acid was either cDNA or gDNA, and it came from T cells, B-cell-depleted T cells, or PBMCs.

This clone was seen a few times. Under the authors' procedure: Amplification from reference gene primers served as the basis for estimated nucleated cell counts. Assay: immunoSEQ multiplex PCR; the TCRdb copy retains only in-frame clones and omits some. V and J calls and clone size are as listed in that table; D and trimming were resolved from the DNA. Found here are some 20,000 clones, 90% of them singletons; the top ten hold 2.5% to 3.5%. The clonotype originates from a man in his 70s with acute or convalescent COVID-19. Sequencing was done on a sample of peripheral blood.

DNA of the CDR3: TGTGCCAGCAGCACCGGGACAGGAACCTACGAGCAGTACTTC. It encodes CASSTGTGTYEQYF. The chain combines TRBV5-5 with TRBJ2-7; TRBD1 aligns across 8 bases. The CDR3 covers 14 residues. In germline, CDR1 is SGHKS, CDR2 YYEKEE (reference sequence). Trimming took 4 bases from V and 2 from J; bases not matched to a gene: 5.